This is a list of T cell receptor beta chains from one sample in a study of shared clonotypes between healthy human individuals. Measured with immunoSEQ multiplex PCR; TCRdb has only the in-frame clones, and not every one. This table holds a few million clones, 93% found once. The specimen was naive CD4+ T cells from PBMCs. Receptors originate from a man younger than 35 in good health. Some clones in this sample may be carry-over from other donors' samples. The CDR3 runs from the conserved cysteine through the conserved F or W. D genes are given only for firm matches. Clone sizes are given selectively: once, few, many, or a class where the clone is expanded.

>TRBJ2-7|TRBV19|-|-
TGTGCCAGTAGGTCACATTTCGGAGGGACCTACGAGCAGTACTTC
CASRSHFGGTYEQYF
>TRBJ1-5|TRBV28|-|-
TGTGCCTCCAGTCGGGGGGGAGGTGGCAATCAGCCCCAGCATTTT
CASSRGGGGNQPQHF
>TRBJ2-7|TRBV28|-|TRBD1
TGTGCCAGCAGTCCCGGGACAGTGAACTACGAGCAGTACTTC
CASSPGTVNYEQYF
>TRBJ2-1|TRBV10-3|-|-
TGTGCCATCAGTGAGTCCGGGGGAGGCAATGAGCAGTTCTTC
CAISESGGGNEQFF
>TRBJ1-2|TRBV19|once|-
TGTGCCAGTAAAGCACCCGGGACACCGAAAACCTTAAACTATGGCTACACCTTC
CASKAPGTPKTLNYGYTF
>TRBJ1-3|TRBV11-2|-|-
TGTGCCAGCAGCTTAACTGGAAACACCATATATTTT
CASSLTGNTIYF
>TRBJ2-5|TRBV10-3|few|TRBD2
TGTGCCATCAGTGATCCTTTGGGGCGAAGCGGGATCCAAGAGACCCAGTACTTC
CAISDPLGRSGIQETQYF
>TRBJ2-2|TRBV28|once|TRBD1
TGTGCCAGCAGTTTGGGCCCCGGGACAGGGGGCGTGGGGGAGCTGTTTTTT
CASSLGPGTGGVGELFF
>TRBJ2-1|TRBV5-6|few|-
TGTGCCAGCAGCTTGGGACCACGTCCCAATGAGCAGTTCTTC
CASSLGPRPNEQFF
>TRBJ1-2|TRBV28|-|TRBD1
TGTGCCAGCAGTTTTTCCGTTTCGCCCCTGGACAGGGAAGACTATGGCTACACCTTC
CASSFSVSPLDREDYGYTF
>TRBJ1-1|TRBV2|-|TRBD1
TGTGCCAGCAGAGCCAGGGGGCGGAACACTGAAGCTTTCTTT
CASRARGRNTEAFF
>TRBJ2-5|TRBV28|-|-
TGTGCCAGCAGTTTATCCGGGGGCGAAGAGACCCAGTACTTC
CASSLSGGEETQYF
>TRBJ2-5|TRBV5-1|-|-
TGCGCCAGCAGCTTGACCAGAGGAGAGACCCAGTACTTC
CASSLTRGETQYF
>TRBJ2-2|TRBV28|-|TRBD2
TGTGCCAGCAGTCTCATAACTAGCGCGGGGACCGGGGAGCTGTTTTTT
CASSLITSAGTGELFF
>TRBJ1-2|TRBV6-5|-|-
TGTGCCAGCAGTTACTCCACACCGATTAACTATGGCTACACCTTC
CASSYSTPINYGYTF
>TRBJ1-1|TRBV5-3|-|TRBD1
TGTGCCAGAAGCTTACAGGGGGCGGTTTGTAACGCTGAAGCTTTCTTT
CARSLQGAVCNAEAFF
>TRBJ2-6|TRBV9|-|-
TGTGCCAGCAGCGTAGCTTCGAGATCTGGGGCCAACGTCCTGACTTTC
CASSVASRSGANVLTF
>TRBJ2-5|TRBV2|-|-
TGTGCCAGCAGTAGGTCCTTGCCCCAAGAGACCCAGTACTTC
CASSRSLPQETQYF
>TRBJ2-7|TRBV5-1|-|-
TGCGCCAGCAGCTCGGTGGGGGGATCGGGCTACGAGCAGTACTTC
CASSSVGGSGYEQYF
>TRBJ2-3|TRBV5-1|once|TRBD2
TGCGCCAGCAGCTTGGTAGGCGGGAGTTGGGATACGCAGTATTTT
CASSLVGGSWDTQYF
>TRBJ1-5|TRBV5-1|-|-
TGCGCCAGCAGCTTGGAGTCCGGTTATCAGCCCCAGCATTTT
CASSLESGYQPQHF
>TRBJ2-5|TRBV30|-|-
TGTGCCTGGAGTGTACTATCGCAAGAGCAGTACTTC
CAWSVLSQEQYF
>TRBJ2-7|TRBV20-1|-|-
TGCAGTGGAAGCTCGGCTCTGGAGCAGTACTTC
CSGSSALEQYF
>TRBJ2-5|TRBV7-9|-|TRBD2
TGTGCCAGCAGCCCCTGGTGGGAGGGCCAAGAGACCCAGTACTTC
CASSPWWEGQETQYF
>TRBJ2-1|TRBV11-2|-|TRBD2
TGTGCCAGCAGTCGATTAGCGGGAGGCGATTGGTTGGAGCAGTTCTTC
CASSRLAGGDWLEQFF
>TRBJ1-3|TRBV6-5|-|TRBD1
TGTGCCAGCAGCCCCAACACAGGGGCAGGAAACACCATATATTTT
CASSPNTGAGNTIYF
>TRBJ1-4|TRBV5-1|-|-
TGCGCCAGCAGCTTGTTGGGTTATAATGAAAAACTGTTTTTT
CASSLLGYNEKLFF
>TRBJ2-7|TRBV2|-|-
TGTGCCAGCAGGACGGTGGTCGGGAGAAAAATCGAGCAGTACTTC
CASRTVVGRKIEQYF